A selection of T cell receptor beta chains follows, all from one sample in a study of cytomegalovirus exposure and HLA in healthy donors. Here immunoSEQ multiplex PCR was the method, and the copy in TCRdb shows in-frame clones only, minus some. The data contain 100,000 to 140,000 clones, roughly 80% of them singletons. Source material: PBMCs. Receptors originate from a man under 40 in good health and CMV-seropositive. Both conserved end residues are part of each CDR3.

CDR3aa: CASSRDRGNTEAFF
j_gene: TRBJ1-1
v_gene: TRBV6-6

CDR3aa: CASSTDRALNQPQHF
j_gene: TRBJ1-5
v_gene: TRBV19

CDR3aa: CASSIVGLAETTDTQYF
j_gene: TRBJ2-3
v_gene: TRBV19

CDR3aa: CSVSRQGGRETQYF
j_gene: TRBJ2-5
v_gene: TRBV29-1

CDR3aa: CASSIEQGPSDEQYF
j_gene: TRBJ2-7
v_gene: TRBV19

CDR3aa: CASSYEVAGGYTF
j_gene: TRBJ1-2
v_gene: TRBV6-5

CDR3aa: CASSLWGQIYQPQHF
j_gene: TRBJ1-5
v_gene: TRBV7-2

CDR3aa: CASTASGGQPQHF
j_gene: TRBJ1-5
v_gene: TRBV19

CDR3aa: CASSPGQSLTDTQYF
j_gene: TRBJ2-3
v_gene: TRBV19

CDR3aa: CASSRKSEQYF
j_gene: TRBJ2-7
v_gene: TRBV11-3

CDR3aa: CASSLRSLNSGANVLTF
j_gene: TRBJ2-6
v_gene: TRBV5-1

CDR3aa: CASSYSQGLRYGYTF
j_gene: TRBJ1-2
v_gene: TRBV6-5

CDR3aa: CASSMNRVGYTF
j_gene: TRBJ1-2
v_gene: TRBV19

CDR3aa: CASSRFDRVYEQYF
j_gene: TRBJ2-7
v_gene: TRBV5-8

CDR3aa: CASTIDSGFAGRKLFF
j_gene: TRBJ1-4
v_gene: TRBV5-1

CDR3aa: CASRTQATVTYEQYF
j_gene: TRBJ2-7
v_gene: TRBV5-1

CDR3aa: CASSRLAGPSYNEQFF
j_gene: TRBJ2-1
v_gene: TRBV19

CDR3aa: CASSQDVQINNYGYTF
j_gene: TRBJ1-2
v_gene: TRBV4-1

CDR3aa: CASSSFKATEGYTF
j_gene: TRBJ1-2
v_gene: TRBV7-9

CDR3aa: CASIEGTGGANEQFF
j_gene: TRBJ2-1
v_gene: TRBV6-1

CDR3aa: CASSAGSVWGYTF
j_gene: TRBJ1-2
v_gene: TRBV2

CDR3aa: CATLPDRFDYGYTF
j_gene: TRBJ1-2
v_gene: TRBV6-5

CDR3aa: CASSGEGVEQYF
j_gene: TRBJ2-7
v_gene: TRBV6-1

CDR3aa: CASSLLAGPSTDTQYF
j_gene: TRBJ2-3
v_gene: TRBV7-9

CDR3aa: CASSPASGGAHEQFF
j_gene: TRBJ2-1
v_gene: TRBV6-4

CDR3aa: CASSLLAGGNTDTQYF
j_gene: TRBJ2-3
v_gene: TRBV5-1

CDR3aa: CSVDTQGLGQHF
j_gene: TRBJ1-5
v_gene: TRBV29-1

CDR3aa: CASSTDRGAGNTIYF
j_gene: TRBJ1-3
v_gene: TRBV9

CDR3aa: CASRRGQGATGELFF
j_gene: TRBJ2-2
v_gene: TRBV7-8

CDR3aa: CAISESRDGGGYTF
j_gene: TRBJ1-2
v_gene: TRBV10-3

CDR3aa: CASSFGTYNEQFF
j_gene: TRBJ2-1
v_gene: TRBV18

CDR3aa: CASSQVQETEAFF
j_gene: TRBJ1-1
v_gene: TRBV4-2

CDR3aa: CASTSGGYEQYF
j_gene: TRBJ2-7
v_gene: TRBV7-9

CDR3aa: CASSQGETQYF
j_gene: TRBJ2-5
v_gene: TRBV9

CDR3aa: CASSSRDRENYGYTF
j_gene: TRBJ1-2
v_gene: TRBV5-6

CDR3aa: CASSLGGDTIYF
j_gene: TRBJ1-3
v_gene: TRBV7-9

CDR3aa: CASSPNRDRGHGYTF
j_gene: TRBJ1-2
v_gene: TRBV11-3

CDR3aa: CASSWTPDRGPTDTQYF
j_gene: TRBJ2-3
v_gene: TRBV5-1

CDR3aa: CASSTVPYEQYF
j_gene: TRBJ2-7
v_gene: TRBV5-1

CDR3aa: CASSPRTGELFF
j_gene: TRBJ2-2
v_gene: TRBV18

CDR3aa: CASSLDAAGNTIYF
j_gene: TRBJ1-3
v_gene: TRBV11-2

CDR3aa: CASSVGTEAFF
j_gene: TRBJ1-1
v_gene: TRBV2

CDR3aa: CASSTPGFNEKLFF
j_gene: TRBJ1-4
v_gene: TRBV6-6

CDR3aa: CASSSNRGLNTEAFF
j_gene: TRBJ1-1
v_gene: TRBV7-9

CDR3aa: CASGGTGGTGELFF
j_gene: TRBJ2-2
v_gene: TRBV5-1

CDR3aa: CASSLGGPTGEQYF
j_gene: TRBJ2-7
v_gene: TRBV11-3

CDR3aa: CASNQRNRNTGELFF
j_gene: TRBJ2-2
v_gene: TRBV6-5

CDR3aa: CASSLDSGIRKLFF
j_gene: TRBJ1-4
v_gene: TRBV27

CDR3aa: CASSSPGDTGELFF
j_gene: TRBJ2-2
v_gene: TRBV19